This T cell receptor beta chain was sequenced in a study of cytomegalovirus exposure and HLA in healthy donors. In the case of this clone: Other DNA sequences in the same sample also yield this CDR3.

Libraries were prepared by immunoSEQ multiplex PCR; TCRdb keeps only in-frame clonotypes and omits some of them. Altogether 190,000 or so clones are present, 84% being singletons, with the ten largest covering 13%. Sequencing was done on a sample of PBMCs. This receptor was taken from a woman aged 25 to 39 in good health and CMV-seropositive.

CDR3 nucleotide sequence: TGTGCCAGCAGTTACGGAGGGACTGAAGCTTTCTTT. It is translated as CASSYGGTEAFF. The rearrangement links TRBV6-5 to TRBJ1-1; D unresolved. V was shortened by 2 bases and J by 5 bases, with 6 bases between the two germline ends. Germline loops: CDR1 MNHEY, CDR2 SVGAGI. The CDR3 sequence is 12 residues long.